The entry that follows covers one TCR beta chain sequence. J gave up 5 bases and V 0 bases, and 4 bases lay outside the gene matches. CDR3 length: 14 amino acids. Germline assignment: CDR1 SGDLS and CDR2 YYNGEE. This specimen belongs to a study of T cells after yellow fever vaccination. One entry per CDR3 protein, called by TCRdb with MiXCR from the 5' RACE reads. The sample has 500,000 to 550,000 distinct CDR3 sequences, roughly a fifth seen once. Sample: PBMCs, taken approximately 22 days after the first yellow fever vaccination. V is TRBV9 and J is TRBJ1-1; 7 bases match TRBD1. The source of this sequence is a man aged 18 to 29 who received the YFV17D yellow fever vaccine. The CDR3 sequence: CASSVGQGGTEAFF. The CDR3 coding sequence is TGTGCCAGCAGCGTAGGACAGGGTGGAACTGAAGCTTTCTTT.